The next 30 T cell receptor beta chains were all read from a single sample in a study of response to subunit inactivated influenza vaccine. TCRdb reprocessed the RT-PCR reads with MiXCR, giving one entry per CDR3 protein. The sample lists hundreds of thousands of distinct CDR3 sequences, 10% to 15% occurring once. The source material was PBMCs from blood, sampled on the day of vaccination. The receptor set was obtained from a man aged 45-65 years who received an inactivated influenza vaccine.

This sequence joins TRBV29-1 and TRBJ1-1; D is possibly TRBD1 (5 bases). The CDR3 length is 13 residues. V shed 4 bases and J shed 0 bases, with 9 bases lying between them. Germline values: CDR1 SQVTM, CDR2 ANQGSEA. Here the CDR3 reads CSVASGLNTEAFF. The DNA of the CDR3 is TGCAGCGTTGCATCAGGGTTGAACACTGAAGCTTTCTTT. Full variable domain (rest looked up from reference TRBV29-1 and TRBJ1-1): SAVISQKPSRDICQRGTSLTIQCQVDSQVTMMFWYRQQPGQSLTLIATANQGSEATYESGFVIDKFPISRPNLTFSTLTVSNMSPEDSSIYLCSVASGLNTEAFFGQGTRLTVV.

This clonotype was seen more than once but under ten times. The chain carries TRBV6-2 or TRBV6-3 and TRBJ2-3; D unclear. Germline CDR1 is MNHEY and CDR2 is SVGEGT. V was clipped by 2 bases and J by 0 bases, with 12 bases between them. The CDR3 contains 16 residues. This chain's CDR3 is CASSYPEADSTDTQYF. CDR3 in DNA: TGTGCCAGCAGTTACCCCGAAGCCGACAGCACAGATACGCAGTATTTT.

This clonotype came up many times. The rearrangement links TRBV14 to TRBJ2-4, with 10 positions matching TRBD1. J gave up 2 bases and V 2 bases, and 3 bases lay outside the gene matches. Germline CDR1 reads SGHDN; CDR2 reads FVKESK. This CDR3 region has 16 residues. CDR3 nucleotide sequence: TGTGCCAGCAGCCAAAGACAGGGGGCAACCAAAAACATTCAGTACTTC. The encoded protein is CASSQRQGATKNIQYF.

This clonotype was counted a few times. J is TRBJ2-5 and V is TRBV7-2; D is possibly TRBD1 (6 bases). Germline CDR1 is SGHTA and CDR2 is FQGNSA. The ends were cut back, 1 base at V and 4 bases at J, with 13 bases in the middle. CDR3 length: 15 amino acids. CDR3 in amino acids: CASSLDAGVGETQYF. The DNA of the CDR3 is TGTGCCAGCAGCTTAGATGCAGGGGTAGGAGAGACCCAGTACTTC.

This chain joins TRBV20-1 and TRBJ2-7; D is possibly TRBD1 (6 bases). Germline CDR1 reads DFQATT; CDR2 reads SNEGSKA (reference sequence). This CDR3 comprises 15 residues. The CDR3 bases are TGCAGGCCAGGGGCGATAGAACAGCACTCCTACGAGCAGTACTTC. This translates into CRPGAIEQHSYEQYF.

V and J are TRBV5-1 and TRBJ1-4; D ambiguous. V was trimmed by 0 bases and J by 4 bases, leaving 7 bases between them. Germline V lookup: CDR1 SGHRS, CDR2 YFSETQ. CDR3 length: 14 amino acids. This chain's CDR3 is CASSLGHNNEKLFF. CDR3 coding DNA: TGCGCCAGCAGCTTGGGACACAATAATGAAAAACTGTTTTTT.

This clonotype was seen at least ten times. The chain has TRBV28 and TRBJ1-4; perhaps TRBD1 as D (5 bases). This CDR3 is 15 amino acids long. Trimming left V 3 bases short and J 7 bases short, with 15 bases between. CDR1 and CDR2 (germline): MDHEN, SYDVKM. CDR3 loop: CASSLKSGLGEKLFF. The CDR3 coding sequence is TGTGCCAGCAGTTTGAAGTCAGGGTTAGGTGAAAAACTGTTTTTT.

In its sample, this clonotype was seen a few times. This chain uses TRBV6-2 or TRBV6-3 with TRBJ2-6; either TRBD1 or TRBD2 may fit D (7 bases each). V was shortened by 0 bases and J by 2 bases, with 20 bases between the two germline ends. This CDR3 spans 20 amino acids. From germline, CDR1 is MNHEY and CDR2 SVGEGT. The CDR3 region is CASSYSQMTGRAPGANVLTF. The CDR3 DNA reads TGTGCCAGCAGTTACTCGCAGATGACAGGGAGGGCCCCTGGGGCCAACGTCCTGACTTTC.

Concerning this clonotype itself: At one of its ends the junction is not consistent with the germline gene, which may arise from a read error. The chain carries TRBV5-1 and TRBJ1-1, with D hard to call. CDR1 is SGHRS and CDR2 is YFSETQ in the germline V gene. This CDR3 is 13 amino acids long. The DNA of the CDR3 is TGCGCCAGCAGCTTGGGCTCTGATCTGGAAGTTTTCTTT. This translates into CASSLGSDLEVFF.

In its sample, this clonotype was seen a few times. The chain has TRBV7-2 and TRBJ2-1, with D possibly being TRBD2 (5 bases). The CDR3 has 13 amino acids. Germline lookup yields CDR1 SGHTA and CDR2 FQGNSA. The ends were cut back, 6 bases at V and 10 bases at J, with 16 bases in the middle. The CDR3 loop reads CASRQSAGNEQFF. CDR3 in DNA: TGTGCCAGCAGGCAATCAGCCGGGAACGAGCAGTTCTTC. Using reference TRBV7-2 and TRBJ2-1 for the parts outside the CDR3, the full variable domain is GAGVSQSPSNKVTEKGKDVELRCDPISGHTALYWYRQSLGQGLEFLIYFQGNSAPDKSGLPSDRFSAERTGGSVSTLTIQRTQQEDSAVYLCASRQSAGNEQFFGPGTRLTVL.

This clonotype was recorded a few times. J is TRBJ2-6 and V is TRBV11-2; no firm D call. Per the germline V gene, CDR1 is SGHAT and CDR2 is FQNNGV. The CDR3 covers 15 residues. Trimming removed 5 bases from V and 0 bases from J, with 8 bases in between. The CDR3 coding sequence is TGTGCCAGCAGCCCTGTCCGCTCTGGGGCCAACGTCCTGACTTTC. Translating gives CASSPVRSGANVLTF.

The chain has TRBV4-3 and TRBJ2-1; TRBD2 aligns across 8 bases. V trimming: 4 bases; J trimming: 2 bases; junction bases outside the gene matches: 10. The CDR3 length is 17 residues. Germline CDR1 LGHNA, CDR2 YSLEER. CDR3 amino acids: CASSPDLAGDTYNEQFF. The CDR3 DNA reads TGCGCCAGCAGCCCCGATCTAGCGGGCGATACCTACAATGAGCAGTTCTTC.

This clonotype has only a few counts. The chain combines TRBV11-1 with TRBJ2-1; D not resolved. Germline V lookup: CDR1 SGHAT, CDR2 FQDESV (reference sequence). V gave up 3 bases and J gave up 7 bases, with 7 bases separating them. The CDR3 totals 12 residues. CDR3 nucleotide sequence: TGTGCCAGCAGCTTGAGTCTGAATGAGCAGTTCTTC. Translation: CASSLSLNEQFF.

The chain uses TRBV3-1 and TRBJ2-6, with TRBD2 identical over 9 bases. The CDR3 is made up of 19 amino acids. V lost 4 bases, J lost 1 base, and 11 bases stayed unmatched. The V gene's germline CDR1 is LGHDT and CDR2 YNNKEL (reference sequence). The CDR3 reads CASSPYPVSGRSGANVLTF. For the CDR3, the DNA is TGTGCCAGCAGCCCTTACCCCGTAAGCGGGAGGTCTGGGGCCAACGTCCTGACTTTC.

A few counts support this clonotype. CDR3 coding DNA: TGTGCCAGCAGTTTATCTGCGGGACAGGGTTCCCCTACGGGCTCTGGGGCCAACGTCCTGACTTTC. It codes for CASSLSAGQGSPTGSGANVLTF. The chain carries TRBV27 and TRBJ2-6; 9 nucleotides match TRBD1. CDR1 MNHEY and CDR2 SMNVEV come from the germline V gene (reference sequence). With 0 bases clipped from V and 0 bases from J, the junction kept 15 bases outside the gene matches. This CDR3 has 22 amino acids.

This clonotype was seen a handful of times. V usage is TRBV6-2 or TRBV6-3 and J usage is TRBJ2-1; D uncertain. V was clipped by 0 bases and J by 4 bases, with 7 bases between them. The CDR3 extends over 14 amino acids. Germline lookup yields CDR1 MNHEY and CDR2 SVGEGT. CDR3 in amino acids: CASSYSKVYNEQFF. The DNA of the CDR3 is TGTGCCAGCAGTTACTCGAAGGTATACAATGAGCAGTTCTTC.

This chain uses TRBV4-3 with TRBJ2-1, with 11 nucleotides matching TRBD2. There are 17 residues in the CDR3. Germline lookup yields CDR1 LGHNA and CDR2 YSLEER. Losses at the gene ends were 0 bases for V and 4 bases for J; bases not matched to a gene: 5. The CDR3 is CASSQEPSGRKYNEQFF. The CDR3, as DNA: TGCGCCAGCAGCCAAGAACCTAGCGGGAGGAAGTACAATGAGCAGTTCTTC.

This clonotype was counted at least ten times. The J gene is TRBJ2-3, the V gene TRBV2, with 7 bases that match TRBD1. Trimming at V came to 6 bases and at J to 2 bases, leaving 8 bases not matched to a gene. Germline assignment: CDR1 SNHLY and CDR2 FYNNEI. CDR3 length: 15 residues. CDR3 DNA: TGTGCCAGCAGCCTCCCGGGACAGATCACAGATACGCAGTATTTT. It yields the protein CASSLPGQITDTQYF.

This sequence joins TRBV7-6 and TRBJ2-5, with 10 nucleotides matching TRBD1. Germline V gives CDR1 SGHVS, CDR2 FNYEAQ. This CDR3 comprises 13 residues. V lost 6 bases to trimming and J lost 4 bases; unmatched junction nucleotides: 2. Here the CDR3 reads CASRRQGAETQYF. As DNA, the CDR3 is TGTGCCAGCAGAAGACAGGGGGCAGAGACCCAGTACTTC.

The rearrangement links TRBV25-1 to TRBJ1-4; 8 bases are shared with TRBD1. CDR1 MGHDK and CDR2 SYGVNS come from the germline V gene. V lost 6 bases and J lost 8; bases outside the gene matches: 8. The CDR3 spans 14 residues. CDR3 DNA sequence: TGTGCCAGCAGGGCGACAGGGGCGGTCGAAAAACTGTTTTTT. Translation gives CASRATGAVEKLFF.

This clonotype was counted at least ten times. The rearrangement links TRBV11-2 to TRBJ2-2; 8 bases agree with TRBD1. V was pared by 3 bases and J by 5 bases, with 11 bases of the junction left unmatched. CDR1 is SGHAT, CDR2 FQNNGV, per germline. The CDR3 is 17 residues long. This CDR3 reads CASSFSRGQELTGELFF. CDR3 in DNA: TGTGCCAGCAGCTTCTCTAGGGGACAGGAGCTTACCGGGGAGCTGTTTTTT.

This clonotype has a handful of counts. The gene calls are TRBV27 and TRBJ1-1, with D maybe TRBD1 (5 bases). The V gene lost 7 bases and the J gene lost 3 bases, with 15 bases spanning the gap. This CDR3 region has 14 residues. The V gene's germline CDR1 is MNHEY and CDR2 SMNVEV (reference sequence). CDR3: CASTPGPPYTEAFF. CDR3 bases: TGTGCCAGCACACCGGGACCCCCGTACACTGAAGCTTTCTTT.

This clonotype was observed a handful of times. This chain links TRBV20-1 with TRBJ1-6, with D perhaps TRBD1 (5 bases). CDR1 is DFQATT, CDR2 SNEGSKA, per germline (reference sequence). Between the trimmed V and J ends, which lost 2 bases and 6 bases, there was a span of 17 bases. The CDR3 covers 16 residues. The CDR3 DNA reads TGCAGTGCTAGATTAAAAGGACGGGACCCTAATTCACCCCTCCACTTT. It translates to CSARLKGRDPNSPLHF.

In this sample, this clonotype turned up a few times. The rearrangement joins TRBV3-1 to TRBJ2-5; D is unresolved. Trimming took 4 bases from V and 7 from J, leaving 13 bases between them. This CDR3 spans 13 amino acids. The germline gives CDR1 LGHDT, CDR2 YNNKEL (reference sequence). As DNA, the CDR3 is TGTGCCAGCAGCCTTCATTCGGACGGGACCCAGTACTTC. Translation gives CASSLHSDGTQYF.

This chain links TRBV25-1 with TRBJ1-6; no definite D call. Germline CDR1 is MGHDK and CDR2 is SYGVNS. V was clipped by 5 bases and J by 0 bases, with 8 bases between them. This CDR3 has 15 residues. The CDR3 DNA sequence: TGTGCCAGCAGTTGTTGCAGCTCCTATAATTCACCCCTCCACTTT. Translating gives CASSCCSSYNSPLHF.

A single count supports this clonotype. V usage is TRBV3-1 and J usage is TRBJ2-1; the D gene is possibly TRBD2 (6 bases). Trimming cost V 10 bases and J 3 bases, with 34 bases left between them. CDR1 LGHDT and CDR2 YNNKEL come from the germline V gene (reference sequence). This CDR3 has 20 amino acids. The CDR3 DNA is TGTGCCACCTGCCAACCTCGTTCGATCCCGGGGGACGCATACTACAATGAGCAGTTCTTC. Its translation is CATCQPRSIPGDAYYNEQFF.

A single count supports this clonotype. The rearrangement links TRBV27 to TRBJ1-1, with TRBD1 matching 8 bases. The trim removed 4 bases at V and 2 bases at J, leaving 9 bases unmatched. The CDR3 sequence is 16 residues long. Germline CDR1 reads MNHEY; CDR2 reads SMNVEV (reference sequence). The CDR3 protein is CASSSPLAGGNTEAFF. Written as DNA, the CDR3 is TGTGCCAGCAGTTCCCCTCTAGCAGGGGGCAACACTGAAGCTTTCTTT.

The table lists this clonotype with many counts. V and J are TRBV6-1 and TRBJ2-5; 11 positions agree with TRBD2. This CDR3 is built from 16 residues. The V gene end was trimmed by 5 bases and the J gene end by 0 bases; junction bases not matched to a gene: 5. Germline V gene lookup returns CDR1 MNHNS and CDR2 SASEGT. Here the CDR3 DNA reads TGTGCCAGCAGTCCCCTAGCGGGGGGTTACCAAGAGACCCAGTACTTC. The encoded protein is CASSPLAGGYQETQYF.

This clonotype was observed at least ten times. The genes are TRBV20-1 and TRBJ2-5; D is undetermined. Looked up from germline, CDR1 is DFQATT and CDR2 is SNEGSKA (reference sequence). The CDR3 loop spans 14 amino acids. Trimming cost V 0 bases and J 1 base, with 9 bases left between them. CDR3 nucleotide sequence: TGCAGTGCTAGAGATCTTCGTGGCCAAGAGACCCAGTACTTC. It specifies CSARDLRGQETQYF.

The sample holds many counts of this clonotype. The chain combines TRBV6-5 with TRBJ2-7; D gene ambiguous. Looked up from germline, CDR1 is MNHEY and CDR2 is SVGAGI. V was shortened by 3 bases and J by 3 bases, with 9 bases between the two germline ends. The length of the CDR3 is 13 residues. The CDR3 sequence is CASSYKGSYEQYF. CDR3 sequence (DNA): TGTGCCAGCAGTTATAAGGGTAGCTACGAGCAGTACTTC.